This TCR beta chain originates from a study of T cell changes during pregnancy in multiple sclerosis. V shed 4 bases, J shed 4 bases, and the junction held 5 bases outside the gene matches. The CDR3 is 16 amino acids. The germline CDR1 and CDR2 sequences are SEHNR and FQNEAQ (reference sequence). TCRdb keeps only in-frame clones here, not all; method: immunoSEQ multiplex PCR. The sample gives 60,000 to 85,000 clones, roughly 92% of which show up once; roughly 3.7% is in the top ten. The V call is TRBV7-9, the J call TRBJ2-1, with 12 bases that match TRBD2. The material was peripheral blood, obtained after pregnancy. This TCR was sampled from a female donor in good health, enrolled as a control in a pregnancy study. As DNA, the CDR3 is TGTGCCAGCAGCTCGACTAGCGGGGGATTATACAATGAGCAGTTCTTC. Translating it yields CASSSTSGGLYNEQFF.